Listed here are 9 T cell receptor beta chains from one sample, sequenced in a study of shared clonotypes between healthy human individuals. Naive CD8 cells lacked CD45RO, underwent positive selection for CCR7 and left out terminally differentiated effector memory CD45RA+ cells. Profiled with immunoSEQ multiplex PCR; TCRdb holds only in-frame clones, not every one. Of some 800,000 clones detected, 92% appear once; the ten largest clones hold under 30%. Sequencing was performed on naive CD8+ T cells sorted from blood. All receptors come from a man younger than 40 in good health.

This clone appeared once. This chain joins TRBV27 and TRBJ2-7; 9 nucleotides agree with TRBD2. Germline V gene data show CDR1 as MNHEY and CDR2 as SMNVEV (reference sequence). The length of the CDR3 is 15 residues. V gave up 6 bases and J gave up 1 base; unmatched junction bases: 7. The CDR3 region is CASSKAGGSSYEQYF. The CDR3 nucleotides are TGTGCCAGCAGCAAAGCGGGAGGATCGTCCTACGAGCAGTACTTC.

CDR3 sequence reads: CASSFLESTDTQYF. DNA for the CDR3: TGTGCCAGCAGCTTTCTAGAAAGCACAGATACGCAGTATTTT. The rearrangement links TRBV7-9 to TRBJ2-3; no definite D call. CDR3 length: 14 residues. Germline CDR1 is SEHNR and CDR2 is FQNEAQ (reference sequence). V was clipped by 3 bases and J by 0 bases, with 7 bases between them.

This chain connects TRBV5-5 to TRBJ2-7, with 10 bases matching TRBD1. Per germline, CDR1 SGHKS and CDR2 YYEKEE (reference sequence). The trim removed 3 bases at V and 5 bases at J, leaving 8 bases unmatched. The CDR3 length is 15 residues. The CDR3 nucleotides read TGTGCCAGCAGCTCCGGGACAGGGGAGATCAACGAGCAGTACTTC. The encoded protein is CASSSGTGEINEQYF.

This clone was recorded only once. The gene calls are TRBV2 and TRBJ2-1; 10 bases match TRBD2. The CDR3 is 16 amino acids. CDR1 SNHLY and CDR2 FYNNEI come from the germline V gene. Trimming removed 1 base from V and 4 bases from J; junction bases left unmatched: 4. The CDR3 DNA is TGTGCCAGCAGTGAAGGGACTAGCGGTCTATACAATGAGCAGTTCTTC. It codes for CASSEGTSGLYNEQFF. The complete variable domain, with remaining parts taken from reference TRBV2 and TRBJ2-1, reads EPEVTQTPSHQVTQMGQEVILRCVPISNHLYFYWYRQILGQKVEFLVSFYNNEISEKSEIFDDQFSVERPDGSNFTLKIRSTKLEDSAMYFCASSEGTSGLYNEQFFGPGTRLTVL.

The rearrangement links TRBV30 to TRBJ2-7; D not resolved. This CDR3 comprises 13 residues. Deletions cut 2 bases from V and 4 bases from J, with 12 bases between. The germline V gene has CDR1 GTSNPN and CDR2 SVGIG (reference sequence). The CDR3 sequence: CAWSIGVGYEQYF. The CDR3 DNA reads TGTGCCTGGAGTATCGGAGTGGGGTACGAGCAGTACTTC.

The CDR3: CASRPGQGLPRLVNEQFF. The CDR3 region has the DNA TGTGCCAGCAGGCCGGGACAGGGGCTACCTCGTCTGGTCAATGAGCAGTTCTTC. The chain combines TRBV27 with TRBJ2-1; 10 bases fit TRBD1. The CDR3 extends over 18 amino acids. Per germline, CDR1 MNHEY and CDR2 SMNVEV (reference sequence). V lost 6 bases to trimming and J lost 6 bases; unmatched junction nucleotides: 17.

This chain connects TRBV28 to TRBJ1-3; D remains ambiguous. V shed 1 base and J shed 0 bases, with 7 bases lying between them. CDR1 and CDR2 (germline): MDHEN, SYDVKM. The CDR3 totals 15 residues. This CDR3 is CASSLYPSSGNTIYF. CDR3 bases: TGTGCCAGCAGTTTATATCCTAGCTCTGGAAACACCATATATTTT.

The chain is built from TRBV27 and TRBJ2-7; 9 nucleotides match TRBD2. With 8 bases clipped from V and 0 bases from J, the junction kept 8 bases outside the gene matches. Looked up from germline, CDR1 is MNHEY and CDR2 is SMNVEV (reference sequence). The CDR3 spans 15 residues. CDR3 nucleotides: TGTGCCAGCCGGGGCTATAGCGGGAGCTCCTACGAGCAGTACTTC. As protein: CASRGYSGSSYEQYF.

The J gene is TRBJ2-1, the V gene TRBV11-3, with a tentative D call TRBD1 (6 bases). The CDR3 loop spans 13 amino acids. Germline-derived CDR1 and CDR2 are SGHNT and YENEEA. Trimming removed 4 bases from V and 7 bases from J, with 11 bases in between. The CDR3, as DNA: TGTGCCAGCAGCTCTCGACAGGATAATGAGCAGTTCTTC. The encoded protein is CASSSRQDNEQFF.